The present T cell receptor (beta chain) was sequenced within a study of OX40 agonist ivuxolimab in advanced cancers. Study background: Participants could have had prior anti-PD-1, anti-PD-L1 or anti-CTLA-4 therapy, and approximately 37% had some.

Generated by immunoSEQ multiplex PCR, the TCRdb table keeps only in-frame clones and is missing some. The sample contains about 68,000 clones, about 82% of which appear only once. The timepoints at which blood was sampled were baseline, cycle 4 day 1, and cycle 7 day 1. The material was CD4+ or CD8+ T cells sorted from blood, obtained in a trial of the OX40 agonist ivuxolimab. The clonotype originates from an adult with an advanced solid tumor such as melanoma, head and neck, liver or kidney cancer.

CDR3 nucleotides: TGTGCCAGCAGCACTCGGGGGGCAGATAATGAAAAACTGTTTTTT. As protein: CASSTRGADNEKLFF. The chain links TRBV27 to TRBJ1-4; the D gene is possibly TRBD1 (6 bases). CDR3 length: 15 amino acids. Germline V gene lookup returns CDR1 MNHEY and CDR2 SMNVEV (reference sequence). V lost 6 bases, J lost 4 bases, and 15 bases lay in between.